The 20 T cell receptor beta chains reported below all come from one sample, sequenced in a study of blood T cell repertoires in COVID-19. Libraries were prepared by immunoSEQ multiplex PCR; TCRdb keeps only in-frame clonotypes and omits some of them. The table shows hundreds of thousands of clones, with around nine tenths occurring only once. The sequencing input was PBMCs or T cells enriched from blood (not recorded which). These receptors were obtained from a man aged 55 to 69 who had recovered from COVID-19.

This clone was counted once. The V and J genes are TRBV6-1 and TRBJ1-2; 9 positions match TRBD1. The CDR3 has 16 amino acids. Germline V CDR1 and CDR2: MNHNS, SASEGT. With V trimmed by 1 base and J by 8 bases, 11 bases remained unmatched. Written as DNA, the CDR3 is TGTGCCAGCAGTGAAGGGGGACAGGGTTTGGTTTGGGGCTACACCTTC. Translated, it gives CASSEGGQGLVWGYTF.

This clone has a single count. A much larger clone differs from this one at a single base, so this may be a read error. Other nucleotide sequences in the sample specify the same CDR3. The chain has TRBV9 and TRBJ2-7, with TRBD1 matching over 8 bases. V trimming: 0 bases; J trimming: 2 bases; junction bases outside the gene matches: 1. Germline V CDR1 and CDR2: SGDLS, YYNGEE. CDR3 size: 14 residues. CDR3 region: CASSVGTGTYEQYF. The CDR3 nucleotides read TGTGCCAGCAGCGTAGGGACAGGGACCTACGAGCAGTACTTC.

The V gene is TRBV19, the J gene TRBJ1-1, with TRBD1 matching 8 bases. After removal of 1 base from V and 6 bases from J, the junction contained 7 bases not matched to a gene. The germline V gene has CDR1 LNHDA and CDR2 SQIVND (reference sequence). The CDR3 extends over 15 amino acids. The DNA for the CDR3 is TGTGCCAGTAGTATAGGGGGACAGGCTCGGGCTGAAGCTTTCTTT. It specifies CASSIGGQARAEAFF. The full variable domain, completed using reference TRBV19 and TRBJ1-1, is DGGITQSPKYLFRKEGQNVTLSCEQNLNHDAMYWYRQDPGQGLRLIYYSQIVNDFQKGDIAEGYSVSREKKESFPLTVTSAQKNPTAFYLCASSIGGQARAEAFFGQGTRLTVV.

CDR3 sequence reads: CASSPWGGTSYNEQFF. For the CDR3, the DNA is TGTGCCAGTAGCCCCTGGGGCGGGACTAGCTACAATGAGCAGTTCTTC. The rearrangement joins TRBV19 to TRBJ2-1; 8 bases map to TRBD2. Germline loops: CDR1 LNHDA, CDR2 SQIVND (reference sequence). CDR3 length equals 16 residues. The V segment lost 6 bases and the J segment 3 bases; nucleotides outside the gene matches: 10.

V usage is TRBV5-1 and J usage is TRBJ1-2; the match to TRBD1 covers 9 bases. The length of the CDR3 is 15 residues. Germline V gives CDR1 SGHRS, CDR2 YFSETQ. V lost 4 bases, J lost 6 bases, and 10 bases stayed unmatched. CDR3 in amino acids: CASSGTGNEYDGYTF. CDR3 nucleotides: TGCGCCAGCAGCGGGACAGGGAATGAGTATGATGGCTACACCTTC.

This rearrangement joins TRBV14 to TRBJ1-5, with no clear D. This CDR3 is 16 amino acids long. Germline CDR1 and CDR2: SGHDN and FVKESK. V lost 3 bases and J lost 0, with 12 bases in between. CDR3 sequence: CASSQEQTGSNQPQHF. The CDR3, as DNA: TGTGCCAGCAGCCAGGAGCAGACGGGTAGCAATCAGCCCCAGCATTTT.

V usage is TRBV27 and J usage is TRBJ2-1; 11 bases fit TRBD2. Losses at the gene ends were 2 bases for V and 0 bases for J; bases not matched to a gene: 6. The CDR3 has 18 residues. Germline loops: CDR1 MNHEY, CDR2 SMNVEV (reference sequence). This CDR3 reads CASSLASGRPSSYNEQFF. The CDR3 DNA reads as TGTGCCAGCAGTTTAGCTAGCGGGAGGCCGAGCTCCTACAATGAGCAGTTCTTC.

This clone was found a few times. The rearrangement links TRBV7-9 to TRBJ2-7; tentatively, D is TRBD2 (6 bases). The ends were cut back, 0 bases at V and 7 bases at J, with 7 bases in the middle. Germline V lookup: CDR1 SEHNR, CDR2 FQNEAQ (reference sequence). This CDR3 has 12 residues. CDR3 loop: CASSLARGEQYF. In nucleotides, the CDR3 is TGTGCCAGCAGCTTAGCGCGGGGAGAGCAGTACTTC.

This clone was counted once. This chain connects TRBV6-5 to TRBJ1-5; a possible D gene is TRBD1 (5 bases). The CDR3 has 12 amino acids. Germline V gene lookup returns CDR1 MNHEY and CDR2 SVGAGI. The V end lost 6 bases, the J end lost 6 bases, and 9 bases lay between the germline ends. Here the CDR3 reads CASSDRVQPQHF. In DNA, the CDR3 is TGTGCCAGCAGCGACAGAGTTCAGCCCCAGCATTTT.

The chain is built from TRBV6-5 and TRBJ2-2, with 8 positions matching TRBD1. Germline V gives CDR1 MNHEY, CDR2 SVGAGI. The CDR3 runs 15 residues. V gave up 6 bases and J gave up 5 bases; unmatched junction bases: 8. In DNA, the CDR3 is TGTGCCAGCAGACCCGGGACAGGAGTTACCGGGGAGCTGTTTTTT. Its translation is CASRPGTGVTGELFF.

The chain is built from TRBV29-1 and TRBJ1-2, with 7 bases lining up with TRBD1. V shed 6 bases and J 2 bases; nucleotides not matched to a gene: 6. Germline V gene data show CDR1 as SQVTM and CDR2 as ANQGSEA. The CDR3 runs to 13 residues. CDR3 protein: CSVTVRGNYGYTF. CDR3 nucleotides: TGCAGCGTCACGGTCAGGGGGAACTATGGCTACACCTTC.

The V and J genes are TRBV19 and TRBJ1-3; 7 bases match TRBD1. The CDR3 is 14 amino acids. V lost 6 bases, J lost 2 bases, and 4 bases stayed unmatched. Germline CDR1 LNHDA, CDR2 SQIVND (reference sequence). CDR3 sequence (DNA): TGTGCCAGTAGGCCCGGACAGGCTGGAAACACCATATATTTT. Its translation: CASRPGQAGNTIYF.

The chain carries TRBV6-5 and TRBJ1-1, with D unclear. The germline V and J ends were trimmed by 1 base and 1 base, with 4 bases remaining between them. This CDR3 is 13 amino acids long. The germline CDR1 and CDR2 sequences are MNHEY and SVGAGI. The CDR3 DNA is TGTGCCAGCAGTTACTTAGAGAACACTGAAGCTTTCTTT. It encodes CASSYLENTEAFF.

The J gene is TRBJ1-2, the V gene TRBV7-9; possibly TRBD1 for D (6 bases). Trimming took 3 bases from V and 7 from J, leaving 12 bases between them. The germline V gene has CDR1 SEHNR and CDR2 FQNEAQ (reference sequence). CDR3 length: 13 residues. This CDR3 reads CASSFGQSTGYTF. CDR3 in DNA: TGTGCCAGCAGCTTTGGACAGTCGACTGGCTACACCTTC.

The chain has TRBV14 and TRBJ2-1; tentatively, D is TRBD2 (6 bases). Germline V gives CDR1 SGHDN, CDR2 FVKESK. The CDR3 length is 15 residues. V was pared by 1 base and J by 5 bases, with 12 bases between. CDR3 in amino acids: CASSQASADNNEQFF. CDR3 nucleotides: TGTGCCAGCAGCCAAGCTAGCGCAGATAACAATGAGCAGTTCTTC.

DNA of the CDR3: TGTGCCAGCTCACCACCCGGCAGGGTAGGAGGCTACACCTTC. As protein: CASSPPGRVGGYTF. The rearrangement uses TRBV18 and TRBJ1-2, with D perhaps TRBD1 (5 bases). CDR1 is KGHSH, CDR2 LQKENI, per germline. V shed 0 bases and J shed 8 bases, with 13 bases lying between them. There are 14 residues in the CDR3.

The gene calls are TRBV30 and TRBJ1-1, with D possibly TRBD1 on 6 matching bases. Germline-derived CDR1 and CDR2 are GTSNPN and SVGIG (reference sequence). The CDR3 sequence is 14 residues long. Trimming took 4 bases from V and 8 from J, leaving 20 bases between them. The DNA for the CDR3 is TGTGCCTGGAAAAGCGCCGGGGGGGGCGCCGAAGCTTTCTTT. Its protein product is CAWKSAGGGAEAFF. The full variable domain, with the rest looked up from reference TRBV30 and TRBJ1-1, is SQTIHQWPATLVQPVGSPLSLECTVEGTSNPNLYWYRQAAGRGLQLLFYSVGIGQISSEVPQNLSASRPQDRQFILSSKKLLLSDSGFYLCAWKSAGGGAEAFFGQGTRLTVV.

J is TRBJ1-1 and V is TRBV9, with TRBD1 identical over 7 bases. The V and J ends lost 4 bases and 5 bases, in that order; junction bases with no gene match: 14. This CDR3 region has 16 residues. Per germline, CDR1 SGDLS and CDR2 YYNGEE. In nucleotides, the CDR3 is TGTGCCAGCAGCCCAGGACAGGCCGGGATTAGGACTGAAGCTTTCTTT. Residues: CASSPGQAGIRTEAFF.

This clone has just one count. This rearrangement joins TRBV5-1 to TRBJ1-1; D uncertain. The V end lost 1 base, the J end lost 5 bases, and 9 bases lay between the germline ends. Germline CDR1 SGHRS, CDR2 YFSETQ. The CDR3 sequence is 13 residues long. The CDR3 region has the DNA TGCGCCAGCAGCTTGATGGTGGCAACTGAAGCTTTCTTT. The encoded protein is CASSLMVATEAFF.

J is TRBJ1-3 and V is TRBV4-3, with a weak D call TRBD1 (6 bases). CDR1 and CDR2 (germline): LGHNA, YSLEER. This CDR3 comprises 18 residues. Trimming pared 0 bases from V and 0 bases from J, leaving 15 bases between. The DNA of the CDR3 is TGCGCCAGCAGCCAAGAAAATGCAGGGGCCAGCTCTGGAAACACCATATATTTT. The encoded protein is CASSQENAGASSGNTIYF.